This T cell receptor (beta chain) stems from a study of graft-versus-host responses after intestinal transplantation. Overall study context: Recipients underwent multivisceral, liver-intestinal, or isolated intestinal transplants. Anti-thymocyte globulin served as induction for all recipients, who then took tacrolimus and steroids for 2 to 4 years.

The CDR3 runs to 14 residues. The V gene's germline CDR1 is SGHRS and CDR2 YFSETQ. Remarks on this clone: Its matching antigen is unknown. An end of the junction does not agree with germline; a read error may underlie this.

Method: immunoSEQ multiplex PCR; TCRdb's copy keeps in-frame clones and lacks some. The top ten hold 0.15% to 0.2% of the sample, which has about 90,000 clones, approximately 94% seen once. The source was unstimulated CD4+ T cells sorted from spleen or lymph node cells, collected before transplant. The sequence derives from a human donor who was the organ donor for an intestinal transplant. The chain uses TRBV5-1 and TRBJ2-7, with a tentative D call TRBD1 (6 bases). Here the CDR3 reads CASSLRQASHEQYF. Written as DNA, the CDR3 is TGCGCCAGCAGCTTGCGACAGGCCTCCCACGAGCAGTACTTC.